This TCR beta chain was profiled in a study of cytomegalovirus exposure and HLA in healthy donors (dated by TCRdb to about 2017). Regarding the research as a whole: An earlier analysis of 587 of the donors reported 250 to 350 Gb of sequence data and 100 million to 120 million unique TCR beta sequences obtained from 150 million to 200 million T cells. To decide whether each TCR beta V gene segment behaved as functional or pseudogenic, an earlier analysis of some 600 of the donors relied on high-throughput TCR beta sequencing. All discovery cohort repertoires had been generated using a single sequencing platform. Rather than using new phenotypic data, the later analysis identified candidate immune exposures from TCR beta sequences and from how often those sequences occurred across donors. Several DR-DQ haplotypes were handled as single units for association and clustering because linkage in the cohort was strong. HLA typing covered class I and class II loci at four-digit resolution. An early release covering roughly 640 HLA-typed donors comprised approximately 300 gigabases of sequencing data and 85 million to 100 million unique TCR sequences. Genome-wide SNP genotypes for about 65% of the 666 donors were used in a later genetic analysis, which treated that subset as a discovery cohort. Besides the first cohort of under 700 subjects, a separate validation cohort made up of 95 to 150 different subjects was used. The study profiled the T cell repertoires of about 640 subjects by immunosequencing and related them to cytomegalovirus serostatus. Among about 390 genotyped donors of the cohort, an average of approximately 230,000 unique TCR beta nucleotide sequences were sequenced per donor, 15% to 20% of them non-productive. Donor age, sex, ethnicity and CMV serostatus were compiled alongside the repertoire data. The number of typed donors differed by locus: roughly 629-640 for A, B, C, DRB1 and DQB1; approximately 520 for DQA1; 606 for DPA1; and 400 to 480 for DPB1. Among the approximately 430 genotyped donors, around 79% belonged to the genetic ancestry cluster associated with self-reported Caucasian donors. The study combined high-throughput TCR immunosequencing, statistical association of individual TCRs with disease status, and machine learning to predict cytomegalovirus infection status. The aim of the study was to test whether cataloging public T cell receptors could identify signatures of past pathogen exposure. A later analysis re-examined previously published TCR beta repertoires from more than 550 donors and added high-resolution HLA genotyping to investigate patterns of TCR occurrence. On the study overall, not on this receptor specifically: V-gene and J-gene trimming of TCR beta chains was associated with a missense DCLRE1C variant in a later genetic analysis, and the association was replicated in an independent cohort. Cytomegalovirus status was reported to be diagnosed by the classifier with high specificity and sensitivity in both the original and validation cohorts. Presence/absence analyses assumed roughly uniform sequencing depth across donors, an assumption that may not hold. While some public TCRs were present in many individuals, most TCR sequences turned up only very rarely across donors. In vitro tests confirmed that a few of the cytomegalovirus-associated TCR beta chains recognize cytomegalovirus antigens. Some IMGT-functional V segments, including TRBV6-2 and TRBV6-3, could not be told apart with the 87-base-pair reads, so those segments were excluded. A total of 150 to 200 TCR beta chains were listed by the study as associated with cytomegalovirus. Immune exposure information for the cohort was limited to CMV serostatus. In a later analysis, HLA-associated TCR beta chains were found to be more clonally expanded and to have lower generation probabilities than equally common non-associated chains. Because some donors lacked HLA typing at each locus, the association tests relied only on the typed subset. The sequencing pipeline was judged likely to have produced a cluster of highly shared sequence variants as a technical artifact. In an earlier analysis of some 500 of the donors, most TCR beta V segments appeared in productive rearrangements about 90% or about 30% of the time, broadly matching IMGT annotations. In a later analysis, the rate of TCR association differed among HLA loci, with DRB1 alleles having the most associated TCRs and HLA-C alleles having the fewest. The authors suggested that the approach could potentially be generalized to other disease states and immunological phenotypes. Assigning TCR associations to individual alleles was difficult when HLA alleles, especially DR and DQ, strongly co-occurred. A later genetic analysis reported fewer N-insertions in productive TCRs among donors in an Asian-associated ancestry cluster than the approximately 700-donor mean. A later analysis associated about 17,000 TCR beta sequences with specific HLA alleles at a false discovery rate of 0.05. A further reported finding was that TCR beta sequences accurately predicted the HLA-A and HLA-B alleles for most subjects in the first cohort. A later analysis reported that several top co-occurrence clusters appeared linked to parvovirus B19, influenza, CMV and Epstein-Barr virus. The cohort was sequenced for TCR beta chains only, and without alpha or paired-chain data the features that could be detected were limited. Linkage disequilibrium might explain the correlated functional status among segregating V segments, but an unknown experimental factor could not be ruled out. Because counts were too low, seventeen rarely observed V segments, including chromosome 9 orphons, were excluded from the earlier analysis of under 650 of the donors. A later analysis found that most CMV-associated TCR beta chains appeared HLA-restricted, with HLA associations seemingly driven largely by CMV exposure.

The junction carries 8 bases between V and J, which are trimmed by 2 bases and 6 bases respectively. Based on the germline V gene, the CDR1 and CDR2 sequences are SGHRS and YFSETQ. Measured from the cysteine to the phenylalanine, the CDR3 is 12 residues long. Only CDR3 DNA remains: 36 bases, in frame from the first base. Concerning this clone: Its antigen specificity is not known. Per-base quality was not reported, and no clone a single base away is much larger than it.

The library was prepared using the immunoSEQ multiplex PCR assay. For the multiplex PCR, a mixture combining 60 forward primers for TCR Vbeta segments and 13 reverse primers for TCR Jbeta segments was used. The CDR3 region of rearranged TCR beta genes was amplified from genomic DNA with a multiplex PCR assay. Amplified TCR beta libraries were sequenced as 87-base-pair reads on the Illumina HiSeq System. Concerning the study's data processing: A later analysis counted around 72 million unique TCR beta chains across the 600 to 850 repertoires, and roughly 10 million of these chains were shared by at least two donors. To remove PCR and sequencing errors, raw reads were error-corrected and collapsed into unique sequences using a nearest-neighbor algorithm that merged closely related sequences. CDR3 sequences were aligned to IMGT reference sequences to assign V, D and J gene segments. For a sequence to be retained, at least a six-nucleotide match to both a V gene segment and a J gene segment was required. A rearrangement was called productive if the CDR3 had no stop codons and remained in frame with V and J, and every other rearrangement was called non-productive. Following IMGT convention, CDR3 was defined as the stretch from the second conserved V-encoded cysteine up to the conserved J-encoded phenylalanine. In an earlier analysis of roughly 580 of the donors, sequences lacking an unambiguous match to a single V gene segment were excluded. An earlier analysis of over 450 of the donors classified V segments as functional when productive rearrangements were above 56.7% and as segregating when the standard deviation between donors was above 5%. A statistical classification framework was developed to diagnose cytomegalovirus status using the catalog of TCR beta chain sequences. V and J gene assignment, in a later analysis, came from comparing TCR nucleotide sequences with IMGT/GENE-DB human TR gene sequences. The TCRdist pipeline was used in a later analysis to assign CDR3 sequences and most-parsimonious VDJ recombination scenarios. A later analysis defined each TCR beta chain by its CDR3 amino acid sequence plus V-gene family, and excluded reads lacking a unique V-gene family. A later analysis removed 592 highly shared, low-generation-probability nucleotide sequences to deal with suspected cross-contamination and a sequencing artifact. A later analysis calculated a clonal expansion index for each public chain from normalized within-repertoire ranks of inferred template counts. Generation probabilities in a later analysis came from a VDJ recombination model fitted to out-of-frame rearrangements, and those results were checked against IGoR. Hypergeometric tests were used in a later analysis to score TCR-TCR, TCR-HLA and TCR-CMV co-occurrence, with a repertoire-size bias correction applied to the TCR pairs. A later analysis estimated false discovery rates by permuting HLA or CMV assignments 20 times. In a later analysis, co-occurring TCRs were grouped using DBSCAN, with TCRdist sequence similarity added in when clustering inside HLA-allele-positive subsets. Co-occurrence clustering excluded repertoires with fewer than 30,000 or more than 120,000 public chains, plus five with anomalous nucleotide sharing. Not all clones reach the TCRdb copy of this immuneACCESS table, which keeps in-frame sequences only. Checked studies attribute under half of the gap to unresolved V genes and leave the rest unexplained. From that table come the V and J calls and clone size; the DNA was used to work out D and trimming. This sample comprises approximately 200,000 clones, approximately 80% of them detected only once. Clones ranked in the top ten supply 0.2% to 0.25% of the sample.

In total, 600 or so healthy bone marrow donors made up the cohort. All cohort members were sampled while nominally healthy, although unrecorded immune exposures were likely present. The donor was CMV seronegative and was included in the group of a few hundred seronegative cohort members. A peripheral blood sample was collected from each donor, and TCR beta sequencing was performed on peripheral blood mononuclear cells. Genomic DNA extraction from the blood cell samples was performed with the Qiagen DNeasy Blood Extraction Kit. The receptor comes from a girl aged 2 to 10 in good health and CMV-seronegative. Specimen: PBMCs. This sequence uses TRBV5-1 and TRBJ1-1; TRBD1 could be the D gene, as 6 bases match. At the DNA level, the sequence is TGCGCCAGCAGCTTAACAGGGCCTGAAGCTTTCTTT. This encodes CASSLTGPEAFF.